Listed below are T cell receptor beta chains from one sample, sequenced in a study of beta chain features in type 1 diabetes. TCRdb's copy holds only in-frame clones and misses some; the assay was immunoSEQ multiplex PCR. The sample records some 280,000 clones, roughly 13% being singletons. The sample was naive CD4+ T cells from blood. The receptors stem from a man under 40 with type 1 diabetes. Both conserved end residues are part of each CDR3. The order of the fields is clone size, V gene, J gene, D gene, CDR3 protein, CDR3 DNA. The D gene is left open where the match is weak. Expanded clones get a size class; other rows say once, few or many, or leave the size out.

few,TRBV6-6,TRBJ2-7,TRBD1,CASYDSGQMYEQYF,TGTGCCAGCTACGATTCGGGACAGATGTACGAGCAGTACTTC
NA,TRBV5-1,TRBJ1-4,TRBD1,CASSVPDRGNEKLFF,TGCGCCAGCAGCGTGCCGGACAGGGGTAATGAAAAACTGTTTTTT
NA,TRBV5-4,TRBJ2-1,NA,CASSLVQPSYNEQFF,TGTGCCAGCAGCTTGGTACAGCCGTCCTACAATGAGCAGTTCTTC
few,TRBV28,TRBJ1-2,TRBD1,CAVDRGHYGYTF,TGTGCCGTTGACAGGGGGCACTATGGCTACACCTTC
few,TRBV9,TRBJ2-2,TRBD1,CASTTTGDFTGELFF,TGTGCCAGCACTACGACAGGGGATTTCACCGGGGAGCTGTTTTTT
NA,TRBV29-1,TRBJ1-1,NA,CSVVSSTEAFF,TGCAGCGTTGTAAGCTCCACTGAAGCTTTCTTT
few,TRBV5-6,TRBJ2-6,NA,CASSLAPGPGANVLTF,TGTGCCAGCAGCTTGGCCCCAGGGCCTGGGGCCAACGTCCTGACTTTC
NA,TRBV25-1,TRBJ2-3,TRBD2,CASSEYDGTSGSTDTQYF,TGTGCCAGCAGTGAATACGACGGGACTAGCGGGAGCACAGATACGCAGTATTTT
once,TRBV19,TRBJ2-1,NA,CASSIRSGGSYNEQFF,TGTGCCAGTAGTATACGGAGCGGAGGTAGTTACAATGAGCAGTTCTTC
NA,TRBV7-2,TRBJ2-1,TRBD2,CASSVAGGIYNEQFF,TGTGCCAGCAGCGTAGCGGGAGGGATCTACAATGAGCAGTTCTTC